This section outlines one T cell receptor beta chain sequence together with its context. Its antigen is currently unknown. At sampling all donors were nominally healthy, likely with unrecorded immune exposures. The sample comes from a study of cytomegalovirus exposure and HLA in healthy donors. Whole-study context: Prior work identified 120 million or so unique TCR beta sequences in around 170 million T cells. The study, taken as a whole, reports: Earlier analysis found most TCR beta V segments productive about 87% or about 30% of the time.

PCR amplification relied on 60 Vbeta primers (plus 13 Jbeta primers). Here immunoSEQ multiplex PCR was the method, and the copy in TCRdb shows in-frame clones only, minus some. The data show about 150,000 clones, 73% seen once. The source of this sequence is a woman aged 18 to 35 in good health and CMV-seronegative. Sequences were obtained from PBMCs.

CDR3 sequence (DNA): TGTGCCAGCGGGACAGGGGGCCCCAGCGAGCAGTACTTC. Translation gives CASGTGGPSEQYF. The chain is built from TRBV2 and TRBJ2-7; 12 bases fit TRBD1. V was clipped by 8 bases and J by 6 bases; unmatched bases: 5. This CDR3 region has 13 residues. Germline CDR1 SNHLY, CDR2 FYNNEI. The whole variable domain, filled in from reference TRBV2 and TRBJ2-7, reads EPEVTQTPSHQVTQMGQEVILRCVPISNHLYFYWYRQILGQKVEFLVSFYNNEISEKSEIFDDQFSVERPDGSNFTLKIRSTKLEDSAMYFCASGTGGPSEQYFGPGTRLTVT.